The rows below give T cell receptor beta chains drawn from one sample of a study of blood T cells in healthy people across ages. TCRdb re-analysed the 5' RACE reads in MiXCR, keeping a single row per CDR3 protein. This table holds roughly 1.9 million distinct CDR3 sequences, about two fifths found once. The specimen was blood. Source of these receptors: a human donor in good health. Both conserved end residues are part of each CDR3. Fields, in order: J gene, V gene, clone size, D gene, CDR3 DNA, CDR3 protein. D genes are given only for firm matches. Only some rows state a clone size, as once, few, many or a class for expanded clones.

TRBJ2-1 TRBV5-1 - TRBD2 TGCGCCAGCAGCGGCCAGGGACTAGCGGGGGGCATCTCCTACAATGAGCAGTTCTTC CASSGQGLAGGISYNEQFF
TRBJ1-5 TRBV5-5 few - TGTGCCAGCAGCCTCGACAGGCAAGGTCAGCCCCAGCATTTT CASSLDRQGQPQHF
TRBJ2-7 TRBV4-3 - - TGCGCCAGCAGCCAAGATTGGGTTACGGGGACCCACGAGCAGTACTTC CASSQDWVTGTHEQYF
TRBJ2-7 TRBV6-5 few TRBD1 TGTGCCAGCAGTTACTACAGGGGCCCCTACGAGCAGTACTTC CASSYYRGPYEQYF
TRBJ2-7 TRBV12-3/TRBV12-4 few - TGTGCCAGCCGGGGCGGGGGCCTTTACTACGAGCAGTACTTC CASRGGGLYYEQYF
TRBJ2-7 TRBV10-3 many TRBD1 TGTGCCATCAGTGAATGGGACAGATCCTCCTCCTACGAGCAGTACTTC CAISEWDRSSSYEQYF
TRBJ1-2 TRBV6-1 - - TGTGCCAGCAGTGCGCGGGGAGCGCTGTATGGCTACACCTTC CASSARGALYGYTF
TRBJ2-1 TRBV10-3 few TRBD1 TGTGCCATCAGCCTCCGGGACAGGGAAAGAAATGAGCAGTTCTTC CAISLRDRERNEQFF
TRBJ2-7 TRBV20-1 - TRBD1 TGCAGTGCTAGGGGGGCCCTGACAGGGCCCGCATACGAGCAGTACTTC CSARGALTGPAYEQYF
TRBJ2-7 TRBV5-6 few - TGTGCCAGCAGCCGGAGAGGGCAGGGTCTACTTTCTGGCGAGCAGTACTTC CASSRRGQGLLSGEQYF
TRBJ1-2 TRBV4-3 - - TGCGCCAGCTCAATCGGGACAACTAACTATGGCTACACCTTC CASSIGTTNYGYTF
TRBJ1-2 TRBV10-3 few TRBD1 TGTGCCATCAGAAGACAGGGTGATAAGGATGGCTACACCTTC CAIRRQGDKDGYTF
TRBJ2-7 TRBV7-2 - - TGTGCCAGCAGCTCGAAGAGGGCCTACGAGCAGTACTTC CASSSKRAYEQYF
TRBJ2-7 TRBV7-8 few TRBD2 TGTGCCAGCAGCTTGACTTCGAGCGGGGGGGCCTACGAGCAGTACTTC CASSLTSSGGAYEQYF
TRBJ2-4 TRBV29-1 - - TGCAGCGTTTGGCAGGTGATTCAGTACTTC CSVWQVIQYF
TRBJ2-1 TRBV20-1 - TRBD2 TGCAGTGCTAGATCCGGGACTAGGGCCTTGGATGAGCAGTTCTTC CSARSGTRALDEQFF
TRBJ2-1 TRBV20-1 few TRBD2 TGCAGTGCGCCCCCCGGGGCTAGCGGATACAATGAGCAGTTCTTC CSAPPGASGYNEQFF
TRBJ2-5 TRBV5-1 - TRBD2 TGCGCCAGCAGCTCATTCGGACTAGCGGGGACCCAAGAGACCCAGTACTTC CASSSFGLAGTQETQYF
TRBJ1-5 TRBV15 - - TGTGCCACCAGTTTGGGCGGGAATCAGCCCCAGCATTTT CATSLGGNQPQHF
TRBJ2-5 TRBV4-1 - - TGCGCCAGCAGCCCCCGGTTCCAGTCGGAGACCCAGTACTTC CASSPRFQSETQYF
TRBJ2-1 TRBV7-2 few - TGTGCCAGCAGCTTAGAACGGAATTCTAAAAATGAGCAGTTCTTC CASSLERNSKNEQFF
TRBJ1-2 TRBV20-1 - TRBD1 TGCAGTGCTTTCCGGACAGGTGGCCACACCTTC CSAFRTGGHTF
TRBJ2-7 TRBV7-9 - TRBD2 TGTGCCAGCAGCCTGGATGTCGGGACTAGCGGGGGACATCAGTACTTC CASSLDVGTSGGHQYF
TRBJ1-5 TRBV28 - - TGTGCCAGCAGTTTCCCCCTTAGGAGGTATCAGCCCCAGCATTTT CASSFPLRRYQPQHF
TRBJ2-7 TRBV7-2 - TRBD2 TGTGCCAGCAGCTTCGCCGGGAGGTGGGAGCAGTACTTC CASSFAGRWEQYF
TRBJ1-6 TRBV9 - TRBD1 TGTGCCAGCAGCGCCTGGACAGGACCTTCACCCCTCCACTTT CASSAWTGPSPLHF